This T cell receptor beta chain emerged from a study of response to subunit inactivated influenza vaccine. Trimming removed 7 bases from V and 4 bases from J, with 13 bases in between. This CDR3 contains 13 residues. CDR1 SGHTA and CDR2 FQGTGA come from the germline V gene. TCRdb re-called the RT-PCR reads through MiXCR, storing one row per CDR3 protein. The sample carries about 780,000 distinct CDR3 sequences, approximately 17% recorded once. With respect to this clonotype: What it recognizes is unknown.

Study-wide results and caveats: Authors suggested few new T cells are recruited by each seasonal influenza vaccination.

This rearrangement joins TRBV7-3 to TRBJ1-1; no reliable D call. The receptor was isolated from a man aged 45-65 years who received an inactivated influenza vaccine. Specimen: PBMCs from blood, collected more than 4 days after vaccination. CDR3 protein: CASTLERGTEAFF. The CDR3, as DNA: TGTGCCAGCACCCTCGAGCGGGGCACTGAAGCTTTCTTT. Looking up the rest from reference TRBV7-3 and TRBJ1-1 gives the full variable domain: GAGVSQTPSNKVTEKGKYVELRCDPISGHTALYWYRQSLGQGPEFLIYFQGTGAADDSGLPNDRFFAVRPEGSVSTLKIQRTERGDSAVYLCASTLERGTEAFFGQGTRLTVV.